The present T cell receptor beta chain was sequenced within a study of CXCR3-negative and CXCR3-positive naive CD8 T cells. A word on this clonotype: Antigen unknown.

Study observations and caveats: Against CXCR3-negative naive cells, CXCR3-positive naive cells showed more hydrophobic TRB CDR3s. Researchers reported similar TRBV-TRBJ usage in naive CXCR3-negative and CXCR3-positive cells, though memory differed.

TRB cDNA was prepared as libraries by UMI-labeled 5' RACE. One entry per CDR3 protein, without DNA, is what TCRdb gives after re-calling the 5' RACE reads. This table holds about 89,000 distinct CDR3 sequences. Sequencing was carried out using naive CXCR3+ CD8+ T cells from blood. Stated subset: CD45RO-CCR7+CD27+CD95- naive CD8+ T cells expressing CXCR3 (TNR3+). The receptor comes from a human donor in good health. Some clones in this sample may be carry-over from other donors' samples.

The CDR3 spells CSAREVAGRIYEQYF. V is TRBV20-1 and J is TRBJ2-7; there is no DNA to check the TCRdb D call of TRBD2. The germline V gene encodes CDR1 DFQATT and CDR2 SNEGSKA (reference sequence). The CDR3 spans 15 residues.